This T cell receptor beta chain was found in a study of blood T cells in healthy people across ages. Study-level findings and limits: The recorded TCR beta diversity per million T cells decreased in a roughly linear manner with age.

As to this clonotype: As yet, its antigen is unknown.

V dropped 5 bases and J dropped 2; count of bases not matched to a gene: 4. The CDR3 is 13 amino acids. Germline V gene sequence: CDR1 DFQATT, CDR2 SNEGSKA (reference sequence). Combining a sample-barcoded 5' primer with a J-beta primer mix, a second PCR ran for roughly 7 to 12 cycles. TCRdb fed the 5' RACE reads into MiXCR, producing one record per CDR3 protein. The top ten clones hold less than 9.5% of a sample with around 1,500,000 distinct CDR3 sequences, about 30% of them seen once. The sequenced sample was blood. The genes are TRBV20-1 and TRBJ2-5, with 8 bases identical to TRBD2. This sequence originates from a woman aged 25 to 39 in good health. CDR3 amino acids: CSAGQREQETQYF. The CDR3 DNA reads as TGCAGTGCTGGACAGCGGGAGCAAGAGACCCAGTACTTC.